This TCR beta chain was profiled in a study of blood T cell repertoires in COVID-19. On the study more broadly: Samples of COVID-19 (acute and convalescent) were obtained from the United States, Italy and Spain. PBMCs, B-cell-depleted T cells, or T cells provided the cDNA or gDNA that made up the material.

Authors' data handling: From reference gene primer amplification, estimates of nucleated cell counts were derived. This table comes from immunoSEQ multiplex PCR, and its TCRdb copy is limited to in-frame clones, with some not included. The V and J calls and clone size were taken over from that table, and D and trimming were inferred from the DNA. The sample carries 85,000 to 130,000 clones, more than 80% recorded once. The sequence was obtained from a man between 60 and 75 years old with acute or convalescent COVID-19. Sequencing was carried out using peripheral blood.

CDR3 in DNA: TGTGCCAGCAGTACGGGGGGTTCCGGAAACACCATATATTTT. Translating gives CASSTGGSGNTIYF. V is TRBV2 and J is TRBJ1-3; D is possibly TRBD1 (5 bases). CDR3 length: 14 amino acids. CDR1 is SNHLY and CDR2 is FYNNEI in the germline V gene. V shed 5 bases and J shed 4 bases, with 12 bases lying between them.